These 19 T cell receptor beta chains share one sample of origin, sequenced in a study of blood T cell repertoires in COVID-19 (dated by TCRdb to the early 2020s). The library was obtained by the immunoSEQ multiplex PCR assay. Held by TCRdb, this immuneACCESS table contains in-frame sequences only and omits some clones. Under half of the omission traces to an unresolved V gene where checked; the cause of the rest is unknown. Here the sample has about 90,000 clones; around three quarters occur a single time. Of the sample, 10% is held by the ten largest clones. Source material: peripheral blood. The source is a woman aged 70-85 years with acute or convalescent COVID-19.

The chain has TRBV6-5 and TRBJ2-7; TRBD1 aligns across 8 bases. In germline, CDR1 is MNHEY, CDR2 SVGAGI. Trimming at V came to 2 bases and at J to 5 bases, leaving 5 bases not matched to a gene. The CDR3 runs 14 residues. The CDR3 DNA follows: TGTGCCAGCAGTTACGGGCAGGGGGCGAACGAGCAGTACTTC. Translation gives CASSYGQGANEQYF.

The chain employs TRBV7-3 and TRBJ2-3; 10 bases map to TRBD2. V trimming: 10 bases; J trimming: 2 bases; junction bases outside the gene matches: 6. Per germline, CDR1 SGHTA and CDR2 FQGTGA. The CDR3 length is 14 residues. The CDR3 DNA reads as TGTGCCACTGCGACTAGCGGGCCCACAGATACGCAGTATTTT. Amino acid sequence: CATATSGPTDTQYF.

V is TRBV5-1 and J is TRBJ2-3; D not certain. CDR3 length: 12 residues. The V and J ends lost 4 bases and 3 bases respectively, with 6 bases between them. Germline lookup yields CDR1 SGHRS and CDR2 YFSETQ. The chain's CDR3 is CASSPPTDTQYF. CDR3 DNA: TGCGCCAGCAGCCCCCCGACAGATACGCAGTATTTT.

V gene TRBV29-1 combines with J gene TRBJ2-3; 9 bases line up with TRBD2. Germline-derived CDR1 and CDR2 are SQVTM and ANQGSEA. After removal of 5 bases from V and 7 bases from J, the junction contained 13 bases not matched to a gene. The length of the CDR3 is 15 residues. The CDR3: CSVLSAGGPLNTQYF. CDR3 sequence (DNA): TGCAGCGTTTTATCAGCGGGAGGTCCTTTGAATACGCAGTATTTT.

CDR3 amino acids: CASSLRGGGGTDTQYF. In DNA form, the CDR3 reads TGTGCCAGCAGCTTACGCGGCGGGGGAGGCACAGATACGCAGTATTTT. V gene TRBV11-3 combines with J gene TRBJ2-3; 7 bases align to TRBD2. Germline values: CDR1 SGHNT, CDR2 YENEEA. The CDR3 is 16 amino acids. With V trimmed by 2 bases and J by 1 base, 6 bases remained unmatched.

This clone was seen a single time. CDR3 amino acids: CASSQGTGSSYNEQFF. CDR3 in DNA: TGTGCCAGCAGCCAAGGGACAGGTAGCTCCTACAATGAGCAGTTCTTC. V gene TRBV14 combines with J gene TRBJ2-1; 7 positions match TRBD1. The germline V gene has CDR1 SGHDN and CDR2 FVKESK. This CDR3 has 16 amino acids. The ends lost 1 base at V and 0 bases at J; junction bases unmatched: 3.

A few counts support this clone. The chain combines TRBV5-1 with TRBJ1-6; perhaps TRBD1 as D (5 bases). Trimming took off 4 bases at V and 8 bases at J, with 10 bases between the two ends. The germline CDR1 and CDR2 sequences are SGHRS and YFSETQ. CDR3 size: 13 residues. CDR3 nucleotide sequence: TGCGCCAGCAGCCAGGGAAGGGATTCACCCCTCCACTTT. This sequence encodes CASSQGRDSPLHF.

The chain has TRBV23-1 and TRBJ1-6, with a possible D match to TRBD1 (5 bases). TRBV23-1 carries the ORF label, with uncertain function. The V gene lost 3 bases and the J gene lost 0 bases, with 9 bases spanning the gap. The CDR3 has 16 amino acids. CDR3 residues: CASSQGGSSYNSPLHF. DNA for the CDR3: TGCGCCAGCAGTCAGGGGGGGAGCTCCTATAATTCACCCCTCCACTTT.

The chain carries TRBV9 and TRBJ2-1; TRBD2 agrees at 13 bases. V dropped 3 bases and J dropped 3; count of bases not matched to a gene: 3. There are 16 residues in the CDR3. The germline gives CDR1 SGDLS, CDR2 YYNGEE. DNA of the CDR3: TGTGCCAGCAGCGCCGGACTAGCGGGAGTCTACAATGAGCAGTTCTTC. Residues: CASSAGLAGVYNEQFF.

The chain couples TRBV29-1 to TRBJ2-5, with TRBD2 matching over 8 bases. Losses at the gene ends were 7 bases for V and 5 bases for J; bases not matched to a gene: 3. Looked up from germline, CDR1 is SQVTM and CDR2 is ANQGSEA. This CDR3 spans 11 amino acids. CDR3 sequence reads: CSGAGAETQYF. CDR3 nucleotide sequence: TGCAGCGGAGCGGGGGCGGAGACCCAGTACTTC.

This clone was seen a few times. This sequence joins TRBV19 and TRBJ1-5; TRBD1 agrees at 10 bases. V shed 5 bases and J 6 bases; nucleotides not matched to a gene: 7. The CDR3 runs to 15 residues. Germline V gene data show CDR1 as LNHDA and CDR2 as SQIVND (reference sequence). In nucleotides, the CDR3 is TGTGCCAGTAGTGGCCGCGACAGGGGGCTTCAGCCCCAGCATTTT. Its translation is CASSGRDRGLQPQHF.

The genes are TRBV12-3 or TRBV12-4 and TRBJ2-2; unclear D gene. Trimming removed 5 bases from V and 3 bases from J, with 4 bases in between. This CDR3 is 12 amino acids long. The CDR3 spells CASSPDTGELFF. The CDR3, as DNA: TGTGCCAGCAGTCCGGACACCGGGGAGCTGTTTTTT.

This clone came up once. The chain joins TRBV28 to TRBJ2-5, with D maybe TRBD1 (6 bases). The CDR3 is 15 amino acids. Per the germline V gene, CDR1 is MDHEN and CDR2 is SYDVKM. The V gene lost 7 bases and the J gene lost 0 bases, with 15 bases spanning the gap. In DNA, the CDR3 is TGTGCCAGCATTCCCCGGACAGCCCACCAAGAGACCCAGTACTTC. Protein sequence: CASIPRTAHQETQYF.

The chain uses TRBV5-1 and TRBJ2-3; no definite D call. Germline lookup yields CDR1 SGHRS and CDR2 YFSETQ. This CDR3 is built from 16 residues. V lost 4 bases and J lost 0, with 15 bases in between. The CDR3 here is CASSGTSRASTDTQYF. In nucleotides, the CDR3 is TGCGCCAGCAGCGGTACCTCTAGAGCTAGCACAGATACGCAGTATTTT. The full variable domain, in which reference TRBV5-1 and TRBJ2-3 provide the parts outside the CDR3, is KAGVTQTPRYLIKTRGQQVTLSCSPISGHRSVSWYQQTPGQGLQFLFEYFSETQRNKGNFPGRFSGRQFSNSRSEMNVSTLELGDSALYLCASSGTSRASTDTQYFGPGTRLTVL.

This chain uses TRBV5-1 with TRBJ1-3; 8 nucleotides match TRBD1. V shed 4 bases, J shed 3 bases, and the junction held 9 bases outside the gene matches. Germline V gene lookup returns CDR1 SGHRS and CDR2 YFSETQ. The CDR3 has 16 amino acids. The CDR3 protein is CASSTGQGGGGNTIYF. CDR3 in DNA: TGCGCCAGCAGCACCGGACAGGGTGGCGGTGGAAACACCATATATTTT.

The chain has TRBV19 and TRBJ1-1; 7 nucleotides align to TRBD1. The V gene's germline CDR1 is LNHDA and CDR2 SQIVND (reference sequence). The V and J ends lost 3 bases and 4 bases, in that order; junction bases with no gene match: 5. This CDR3 contains 14 residues. The CDR3 bases are TGTGCCAGTAGTATGGGGGACAGAAGCACTGAAGCTTTCTTT. Protein product: CASSMGDRSTEAFF. The whole variable domain, filled in from reference TRBV19 and TRBJ1-1, reads DGGITQSPKYLFRKEGQNVTLSCEQNLNHDAMYWYRQDPGQGLRLIYYSQIVNDFQKGDIAEGYSVSREKKESFPLTVTSAQKNPTAFYLCASSMGDRSTEAFFGQGTRLTVV.

The rearrangement joins TRBV7-2 to TRBJ1-4; no clear D gene. In germline, CDR1 is SGHTA, CDR2 FQGNSA. The CDR3 sequence is 13 residues long. The V end lost 8 bases, the J end lost 7 bases, and 14 bases lay between the germline ends. For the CDR3, the DNA is TGTGCCAGCGGGCCCTTTGGGAGTGAAAAACTGTTTTTT. It translates to CASGPFGSEKLFF. The variable domain in full, with the rest retrieved from reference TRBV7-2 and TRBJ1-4, is GAGVSQSPSNKVTEKGKDVELRCDPISGHTALYWYRQSLGQGLEFLIYFQGNSAPDKSGLPSDRFSAERTGGSVSTLTIQRTQQEDSAVYLCASGPFGSEKLFFGSGTQLSVL.

This chain connects TRBV30 to TRBJ2-1; D might be TRBD2 (6 bases). This CDR3 is built from 14 residues. The V and J ends lost 1 base and 1 base respectively, with 8 bases between them. CDR1 is GTSNPN and CDR2 is SVGIG in the germline V gene (reference sequence). The CDR3 sequence: CAWSGGASYNEQFF. CDR3 nucleotides: TGTGCCTGGAGTGGCGGGGCATCCTACAATGAGCAGTTCTTC.

This rearrangement joins TRBV28 to TRBJ2-6; D perhaps matches TRBD1 (6 bases). The CDR3 length is 18 residues. The germline gives CDR1 MDHEN, CDR2 SYDVKM. V was clipped by 1 base and J by 2 bases, with 15 bases between them. In DNA, the CDR3 is TGTGCCAGCAGTTTATACACCACTAACAGGGCTGGGGCCAACGTCCTGACTTTC. Translated, it gives CASSLYTTNRAGANVLTF.